A single sample gave rise to the 29 T cell receptor beta chains below, sequenced in a study of beta chain features in type 1 diabetes (dated by TCRdb to the late 2010s). The library was built by means of the immunoSEQ multiplex PCR assay. The entire isolated RNA was reverse transcribed using the High Capacity cDNA Reverse Transcription Kit, and thus expressed TCRB transcripts were sequenced. The clones in this table, taken by TCRdb from immuneACCESS, are in-frame only. Not every clone is retained; where verified, under half of the shortfall comes from an unresolved V gene, and the cause of the rest is unknown. The table for this sample lists 80,000 to 90,000 clones; under 35% of them were counted only once. The ten largest clones capture 0.4% to 0.55% of the sample. The sequencing input was stem cell memory CD4+ T cells from blood. The intended sense of this specimen's cell subset or site label: stem cell-like memory CD4+ T cells. Every receptor here comes from a woman younger than 35 in good health.

Here the CDR3 DNA reads TGTGCCAGCAGCGCCCGACAGGGGCTCCCTGAAGCTTTCTTT. It codes for CASSARQGLPEAFF. The chain couples TRBV7-2 to TRBJ1-1; 8 nucleotides match TRBD1. V was clipped by 5 bases and J by 6 bases; unmatched bases: 8. The length of the CDR3 is 14 residues. Germline CDR1 reads SGHTA; CDR2 reads FQGNSA.

The chain combines TRBV7-2 with TRBJ1-5; TRBD1 is a possible D gene (5 bases). The CDR3 has 13 amino acids. Germline CDR1 and CDR2: SGHTA and FQGNSA. The germline V and J ends were trimmed by 1 base and 7 bases, with 8 bases remaining between them. The CDR3 loop reads CASSLEGRQPQHF. CDR3 nucleotides: TGTGCCAGCAGCTTAGAGGGGAGGCAGCCCCAGCATTTT.

The V gene is TRBV30, the J gene TRBJ1-3; no reliable D call. The V gene's germline CDR1 is GTSNPN and CDR2 SVGIG (reference sequence). V lost 6 bases to trimming and J lost 0 bases, with 9 bases between them. The CDR3 loop spans 13 amino acids. The DNA for the CDR3 is TGTGCCTGCCTGTTGCGCTCTGGAAACACCATATATTTT. Translating gives CACLLRSGNTIYF.

This clone has more than one count but fewer than ten. The gene calls are TRBV5-6 and TRBJ2-7, with 7 bases that match TRBD2. There are 15 residues in the CDR3. Germline values: CDR1 SGHDT, CDR2 YYEEEE. V dropped 2 bases and J dropped 3; count of bases not matched to a gene: 8. CDR3: CASSFERGRFYEQYF. As DNA, the CDR3 is TGTGCCAGCAGCTTTGAGCGGGGACGCTTCTACGAGCAGTACTTC.

This clone was picked up one time. The V and J genes are TRBV19 and TRBJ1-1, with 7 bases aligning to TRBD1. This CDR3 spans 12 amino acids. Germline CDR1 is LNHDA and CDR2 is SQIVND (reference sequence). The J segment lost 5 bases and the V segment lost 10 bases, leaving 7 bases of the junction unmatched. Here the CDR3 DNA reads TGTGCCACTTACTCAGGGGGTACTGAAGCTTTCTTT. The encoded protein is CATYSGGTEAFF. Based on the CDR3 plus reference TRBV19 and TRBJ1-1, the full variable domain is DGGITQSPKYLFRKEGQNVTLSCEQNLNHDAMYWYRQDPGQGLRLIYYSQIVNDFQKGDIAEGYSVSREKKESFPLTVTSAQKNPTAFYLCATYSGGTEAFFGQGTRLTVV.

V usage is TRBV2 and J usage is TRBJ2-3, with D perhaps matching TRBD2 (6 bases). Germline CDR1 reads SNHLY; CDR2 reads FYNNEI. The V end was cut by 3 bases, the J end by 3 bases, with 10 bases between. The CDR3 is 14 amino acids. The CDR3 nucleotides read TGTGCCAGCAGTGATGGGCGGGGAACAGATACGCAGTATTTT. It codes for CASSDGRGTDTQYF.

There are a few counts of this clone. The chain combines TRBV11-3 with TRBJ2-3, with TRBD2 matching 7 bases. The CDR3 consists of 14 residues. CDR1 and CDR2 from the germline V gene are SGHNT and YENEEA. The V and J ends lost 5 bases and 5 bases, in that order; junction bases with no gene match: 7. The CDR3 spells CASSRGEGGDTQYF. CDR3 bases: TGTGCCAGCAGCCGGGGGGAGGGAGGAGATACGCAGTATTTT.

This clone was observed a few times. CDR3 coding DNA: TGTGCCAGCAGGCCAAACAGGGGAGAGACCCAGTACTTC. Its protein product is CASRPNRGETQYF. The rearrangement links TRBV2 to TRBJ2-5, with TRBD1 matching over 7 bases. The V and J ends lost 6 bases and 4 bases, in that order; junction bases with no gene match: 5. In germline, CDR1 is SNHLY, CDR2 FYNNEI. This CDR3 contains 13 residues.

V and J are TRBV28 and TRBJ2-4, with D possibly matching TRBD2 (6 bases). Trimming took off 8 bases at V and 1 base at J, with 15 bases between the two ends. The V gene's germline CDR1 is MDHEN and CDR2 SYDVKM. This CDR3 contains 15 residues. The CDR3 loop reads CASGPPGEAKNIQYF. CDR3 nucleotide sequence: TGTGCCAGCGGACCCCCGGGGGAGGCCAAAAACATTCAGTACTTC.

The chain recombines TRBV5-1 with TRBJ1-1, with 8 bases that match TRBD1. CDR3 length: 15 amino acids. Germline lookup yields CDR1 SGHRS and CDR2 YFSETQ. V was pared by 2 bases and J by 3 bases, with 6 bases of the junction left unmatched. The CDR3, as DNA: TGCGCCAGCAGCTTTCGGACAGGGCCACACACTGAAGCTTTCTTT. Amino acid sequence: CASSFRTGPHTEAFF. Using reference TRBV5-1 and TRBJ1-1 for the parts outside the CDR3, the full variable domain is KAGVTQTPRYLIKTRGQQVTLSCSPISGHRSVSWYQQTPGQGLQFLFEYFSETQRNKGNFPGRFSGRQFSNSRSEMNVSTLELGDSALYLCASSFRTGPHTEAFFGQGTRLTVV.

This clone was picked up a small number of times. The V and J genes are TRBV10-3 and TRBJ2-7, with D possibly TRBD1 on 5 matching bases. In germline, CDR1 is ENHRY, CDR2 SYGVKD. There are 14 residues in the CDR3. The V gene lost 5 bases and the J gene lost 4 bases, with 15 bases spanning the gap. The DNA of the CDR3 is TGTGCCATCAGTACGGCAGGGTCAGCTTACGAGCAGTACTTC. Encoded protein: CAISTAGSAYEQYF.

This clone was observed a handful of times. The J gene is TRBJ2-7, the V gene TRBV5-1; 8 nucleotides line up with TRBD2. Germline CDR1 SGHRS, CDR2 YFSETQ. The CDR3 totals 15 residues. V was clipped by 0 bases and J by 2 bases; unmatched bases: 4. The CDR3 DNA reads TGCGCCAGCAGCTTGGGCGGGAGGAGTACCTACGAGCAGTACTTC. Its translation: CASSLGGRSTYEQYF.

This clone came up a few times. The J gene is TRBJ2-5, the V gene TRBV7-2; D not resolved. Germline V gene lookup returns CDR1 SGHTA and CDR2 FQGNSA. CDR3 length: 11 amino acids. The V end lost 5 bases, the J end lost 2 bases, and 3 bases lay between the germline ends. The CDR3 loop reads CASSAQETQYF. The CDR3 bases are TGTGCCAGCAGCGCGCAAGAGACCCAGTACTTC.

V usage is TRBV19 and J usage is TRBJ2-5, with 14 bases lining up with TRBD2. J was trimmed by 2 bases and V by 9 bases; bases with no gene match: 5. CDR1 is LNHDA and CDR2 is SQIVND in the germline V gene (reference sequence). The CDR3 totals 15 residues. The CDR3 loop is CASQRTSGGQETQYF. CDR3 sequence (DNA): TGTGCCAGCCAGCGGACTAGCGGGGGGCAAGAGACCCAGTACTTC.

The chain combines TRBV18 with TRBJ1-1; D perhaps matches TRBD1 (5 bases). Germline V CDR1 and CDR2: KGHSH, LQKENI. This CDR3 region has 14 residues. Trimming removed 3 bases at V and 2 bases at J, with 10 bases between. CDR3 nucleotides: TGTGCCAGCTCACCCCCGACAGAAAACACTGAAGCTTTCTTT. Translation: CASSPPTENTEAFF.

Concerning this clone: One end of the junction does not line up with germline, which may come from a read error. Other DNA sequences in this sample translate to the same CDR3. V gene TRBV7-9 combines with J gene TRBJ2-7; D may be TRBD1 (6 bases). The germline V gene has CDR1 SEHNR and CDR2 FQNEAQ (reference sequence). This CDR3 has 13 amino acids. Here the CDR3 reads CASRSDRTYEQYF. CDR3 DNA: TGTGCCAGCAGATCCGACAGGACCTACGAACAGTACTTC.

The gene calls are TRBV6-6 and TRBJ2-7; 8 bases match TRBD1. CDR3 size: 16 residues. From germline, CDR1 is MNHNY and CDR2 SVGAGI (reference sequence). The ends lost 6 bases at V and 4 bases at J; junction bases unmatched: 14. CDR3: CASRGPTDRASYEQYF. CDR3 DNA sequence: TGTGCCAGCAGGGGGCCTACGGACAGGGCATCATACGAGCAGTACTTC.

This sequence joins TRBV21-1 and TRBJ1-2; the table's D gene call, TRBD1, was not cross checked with the DNA. TRBV21-1 is given as a pseudogene. The CDR3 loop spans 13 amino acids. CDR3 DNA sequence: TGTGCCAGCAGCATACAGGGAACGGGTGGCTACACCTTC. Its translation: CASSIQGTGGYTF.

V is TRBV11-2 and J is TRBJ1-2; TRBD1 is a possible D gene (5 bases). Trimming removed 6 bases at V and 2 bases at J, with 13 bases between. There are 14 residues in the CDR3. Looked up from germline, CDR1 is SGHAT and CDR2 is FQNNGV. This chain's CDR3 is CASRPLRGNYGYTF. CDR3 coding DNA: TGTGCCAGCAGGCCCCTACGGGGGAACTATGGCTACACCTTC.

The V and J genes are TRBV5-1 and TRBJ1-4, with TRBD1 matching over 8 bases. Germline CDR1 is SGHRS and CDR2 is YFSETQ. V was clipped by 4 bases and J by 6 bases; unmatched bases: 5. The CDR3 contains 14 residues. The CDR3, as DNA: TGCGCCAGCAGCCAGGGACAGGCAGATGAAAAACTGTTTTTT. Protein product: CASSQGQADEKLFF. The full variable domain, rest sourced from reference TRBV5-1 and TRBJ1-4, is KAGVTQTPRYLIKTRGQQVTLSCSPISGHRSVSWYQQTPGQGLQFLFEYFSETQRNKGNFPGRFSGRQFSNSRSEMNVSTLELGDSALYLCASSQGQADEKLFFGSGTQLSVL.

V is TRBV6-5 and J is TRBJ1-1; 11 bases match TRBD1. Germline V gives CDR1 MNHEY, CDR2 SVGAGI. The CDR3 covers 16 residues. V lost 4 bases, J lost 7 bases, and 11 bases stayed unmatched. The CDR3 spells CASSSGQGAAGGEAFF. CDR3 DNA sequence: TGTGCCAGCAGTTCCGGACAGGGGGCGGCCGGCGGTGAAGCTTTCTTT.

The chain recombines TRBV5-6 with TRBJ2-2; 7 bases match TRBD2. The CDR3 sequence is 16 residues long. V lost 1 base to trimming and J lost 1 base; unmatched junction nucleotides: 4. Germline V gene sequence: CDR1 SGHDT, CDR2 YYEEEE. CDR3 amino acids: CASSLRGRENTGELFF. The CDR3 bases are TGTGCCAGCAGCTTGAGAGGGAGGGAGAACACCGGGGAGCTGTTTTTT.

The chain uses TRBV28 and TRBJ2-7; no firm D call. This CDR3 comprises 15 residues. Germline values: CDR1 MDHEN, CDR2 SYDVKM. V was clipped by 10 bases and J by 0 bases, with 19 bases between them. As DNA, the CDR3 is TGTGCCACCCAGCTGACAAACTCATACTCCTACGAGCAGTACTTC. It yields the protein CATQLTNSYSYEQYF.

For the CDR3, the DNA is TGTGCCAGCAGCTTAAATCCAGCGAACACCGGGGAGCTGTTTTTT. The encoded protein is CASSLNPANTGELFF. V gene TRBV11-2 combines with J gene TRBJ2-2; D uncertain. Trimming stripped 2 bases from V and 0 bases from J, with 7 bases between. CDR3 length: 15 residues. Germline values: CDR1 SGHAT, CDR2 FQNNGV.

The chain couples TRBV5-4 to TRBJ2-5; 11 nucleotides match TRBD1. Germline V gene sequence: CDR1 SGHNT, CDR2 YYREEE (reference sequence). CDR3 length equals 15 residues. V lost 4 bases to trimming and J lost 5 bases; unmatched junction nucleotides: 7. In DNA, the CDR3 is TGTGCCAGCAGCCCTAGGACAGGGGGCCTGGAGACCCAGTACTTC. Encoded protein: CASSPRTGGLETQYF. The whole variable domain, remainder taken from reference TRBV5-4 and TRBJ2-5, is ETGVTQSPTHLIKTRGQQVTLRCSSQSGHNTVSWYQQALGQGPQFIFQYYREEENGRGNFPPRFSGLQFPNYSSELNVNALELDDSALYLCASSPRTGGLETQYFGPGTRLLVL.

The J gene is TRBJ2-7, the V gene TRBV12-5, with D perhaps TRBD2 (5 bases). Germline CDR1 and CDR2: LGHNT and FRNRAP. The CDR3 totals 15 residues. V lost 3 bases and J lost 3, with 15 bases in between. In DNA form, the CDR3 reads TGTGCTAGTGGTTTTCAGGTTCGGGGAGACTACGAGCAGTACTTC. Residues: CASGFQVRGDYEQYF.

This clone came up a few times. The chain employs TRBV7-2 and TRBJ2-2, with a weak D call TRBD1 (6 bases). Trimming removed 8 bases from V and 3 bases from J, with 16 bases in between. This CDR3 comprises 15 residues. The germline V gene has CDR1 SGHTA and CDR2 FQGNSA. This chain's CDR3 is CASGPRGGDTGELFF. The CDR3 DNA is TGTGCCAGCGGCCCTCGAGGGGGTGACACCGGGGAGCTGTTTTTT.

This chain connects TRBV2 to TRBJ2-5; TRBD2 aligns across 10 bases. CDR1 is SNHLY and CDR2 is FYNNEI in the germline V gene. With V trimmed by 6 bases and J by 3 bases, 4 bases remained unmatched. The CDR3 length is 14 residues. The chain's CDR3 is CASSRTSGKETQYF. The CDR3, as DNA: TGTGCCAGCAGCCGGACTAGCGGAAAAGAGACCCAGTACTTC.

Of note for this clone: A junction end diverges from the germline sequence, so it may reflect a read error. This chain connects TRBV30 to TRBJ1-1; the D is unclear. Germline CDR1 is GTSNPN and CDR2 is SVGIG (reference sequence). There are 14 residues in the CDR3. The CDR3 nucleotides read TGTGCCTGGAGCCTCGAGGCGGGAAACATTGAAGCTTTCTTT. This sequence encodes CAWSLEAGNIEAFF.